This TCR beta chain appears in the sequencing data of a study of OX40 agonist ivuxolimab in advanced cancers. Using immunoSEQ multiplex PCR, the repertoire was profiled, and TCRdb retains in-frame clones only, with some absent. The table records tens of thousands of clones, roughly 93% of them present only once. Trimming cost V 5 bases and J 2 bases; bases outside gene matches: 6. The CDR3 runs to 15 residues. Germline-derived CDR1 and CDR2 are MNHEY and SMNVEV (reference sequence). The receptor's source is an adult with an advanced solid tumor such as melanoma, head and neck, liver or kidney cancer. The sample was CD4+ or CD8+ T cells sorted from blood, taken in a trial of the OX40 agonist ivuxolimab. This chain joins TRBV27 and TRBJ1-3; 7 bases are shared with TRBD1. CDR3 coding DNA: TGTGCCAGCAGTCAATACAGGGGACCTGGAAACACCATATATTTT. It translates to CASSQYRGPGNTIYF.